The next 27 T cell receptor beta chains were all read from a single sample in a study of T cell changes during pregnancy in multiple sclerosis. Some clones are missing from TCRdb's copy, which holds only in-frame ones; the method was immunoSEQ multiplex PCR. The sample records roughly 30,000 clones, around nine tenths being singletons. Specimen: CD8+ T cells from peripheral blood mononuclear cells, collected after pregnancy. The receptors originated from a female donor with multiple sclerosis, enrolled in a pregnancy study.

The V call is TRBV4-1, the J call TRBJ2-3; 9 bases align to TRBD2. Looked up from germline, CDR1 is MGHRA and CDR2 is YSYEKL. Losses at the gene ends were 0 bases for V and 5 bases for J; bases not matched to a gene: 9. The CDR3 sequence is 17 residues long. CDR3 amino acids: CASSQEGGRAFLDTQYF. The CDR3 region has the DNA TGCGCCAGCAGCCAAGAGGGCGGGAGGGCCTTTTTAGATACGCAGTATTTT.

The chain joins TRBV29-1 to TRBJ2-5; D ambiguous. CDR1 SQVTM and CDR2 ANQGSEA come from the germline V gene. Trimming took off 4 bases at V and 4 bases at J, with 7 bases between the two ends. CDR3 length: 11 residues. CDR3 sequence (DNA): TGCAGCGTTGCTCTAGGAGAGACCCAGTACTTC. It yields the protein CSVALGETQYF.

This clone has only one observation. V gene TRBV5-8 combines with J gene TRBJ2-7, with D unclear. The CDR3 consists of 12 residues. V lost 4 bases, J lost 6 bases, and 11 bases lay in between. Germline CDR1 reads SGHTS; CDR2 reads YDEGEE. The CDR3 nucleotides read TGTGCCAGCAGCAGATATACGGGCGAGCAGTACTTC. Its protein product is CASSRYTGEQYF.

Points on this clone: An end of the junction does not agree with germline; a read error may underlie this. The chain recombines TRBV10-3 with TRBJ2-7; D possibly corresponds to TRBD1 (6 bases). CDR3 length: 13 amino acids. Germline V lookup: CDR1 ENHRY, CDR2 SYGVKD. The DNA of the CDR3 is TGTGCCATCAGAGAGTCAGGGGCCTACGAGCAGTACTTC. Its translation is CAIRESGAYEQYF.

The V call is TRBV13, the J call TRBJ1-2, with TRBD1 matching over 12 bases. This CDR3 contains 15 residues. Germline values: CDR1 PRHDT, CDR2 FYEKMQ (reference sequence). Trimming at V came to 5 bases and at J to 6 bases, leaving 7 bases not matched to a gene. CDR3 sequence: CASSKGQGAMDGYTF. The CDR3 DNA reads TGTGCCAGCAGCAAGGGACAGGGGGCGATGGATGGCTACACCTTC. Using reference TRBV13 and TRBJ1-2 for the parts outside the CDR3, the full variable domain is AAGVIQSPRHLIKEKRETATLKCYPIPRHDTVYWYQQGPGQDPQFLISFYEKMQSDKGSIPDRFSAQQFSDYHSELNMSSLELGDSALYFCASSKGQGAMDGYTFGSGTRLTVV.

The chain has TRBV2 and TRBJ1-2; D is ambiguous. The CDR3 runs 13 residues. Trimming took 1 base from V and 5 from J, leaving 8 bases between them. Germline V CDR1 and CDR2: SNHLY, FYNNEI. The CDR3 reads CASSEGQRYGYTF. For the CDR3, the DNA is TGTGCCAGCAGTGAAGGGCAGCGTTATGGCTACACCTTC.

The CDR3 here is CASTTLTPSSYNEQFF. The CDR3 nucleotides are TGTGCCAGCACCACACTAACTCCGAGCTCCTACAATGAGCAGTTCTTC. The V gene is TRBV7-2, the J gene TRBJ2-1; D not certain. CDR1 and CDR2 (germline): SGHTA, FQGNSA. This CDR3 has 16 amino acids. V was trimmed by 7 bases and J by 0 bases, leaving 16 bases between them.

The CDR3 bases are TGTGCCAGCAGTACTCACCCTTGGCAGTTCTTC. It codes for CASSTHPWQFF. The rearrangement uses TRBV28 and TRBJ2-1; D ambiguous. V was pared by 5 bases and J by 12 bases, with 11 bases between. Germline V gene data show CDR1 as MDHEN and CDR2 as SYDVKM. The CDR3 loop spans 11 amino acids. Together with reference TRBV28 and TRBJ2-1, the CDR3 gives the full variable domain: DVKVTQSSRYLVKRTGEKVFLECVQDMDHENMFWYRQDPGLGLRLIYFSYDVKMKEKGDIPEGYSVSREKKERFSLILESASTNQTSMYLCASSTHPWQFFGPGTRLTVL.

V usage is TRBV7-6 and J usage is TRBJ2-1, with 7 bases lining up with TRBD2. Germline V CDR1 and CDR2: SGHVS, FNYEAQ. With 0 bases clipped from V and 0 bases from J, the junction kept 11 bases outside the gene matches. The length of the CDR3 is 19 residues. CDR3 loop: CASSLAGLAASSSYNEQFF. Here the CDR3 DNA reads TGTGCCAGCAGCTTAGCAGGGCTAGCGGCATCGAGCTCCTACAATGAGCAGTTCTTC.

The rearrangement joins TRBV7-9 to TRBJ2-5, with D perhaps matching TRBD1 (6 bases). Per the germline V gene, CDR1 is SEHNR and CDR2 is FQNEAQ (reference sequence). V was trimmed by 6 bases and J by 5 bases, leaving 10 bases between them. The CDR3 is 12 amino acids. The CDR3 DNA is TGTGCCAGCAGGGGCCAGGGGGAGACCCAGTACTTC. As protein: CASRGQGETQYF.

The genes are TRBV19 and TRBJ2-7; TRBD1 agrees at 7 bases. Germline V gene data show CDR1 as LNHDA and CDR2 as SQIVND (reference sequence). The length of the CDR3 is 13 residues. With V trimmed by 5 bases and J by 2 bases, 3 bases remained unmatched. The CDR3 here is CASSFGTAYEQYF. CDR3 DNA sequence: TGTGCCAGTAGTTTTGGGACAGCCTACGAGCAGTACTTC.

V and J are TRBV19 and TRBJ1-4; the D is unclear. Trimming cost V 0 bases and J 10 bases, with 6 bases left between them. This CDR3 region has 12 residues. Germline lookup yields CDR1 LNHDA and CDR2 SQIVND (reference sequence). The DNA for the CDR3 is TGTGCCAGTAGTATAGATAGAGGAAAACTGTTTTTT. Translated, it gives CASSIDRGKLFF.

The chain carries TRBV27 and TRBJ1-5, with 8 positions matching TRBD1. V gave up 5 bases and J gave up 5 bases; unmatched junction bases: 5. This CDR3 contains 14 residues. Germline values: CDR1 MNHEY, CDR2 SMNVEV (reference sequence). The CDR3 DNA is TGTGCCAGCAGTCTACAGGGGGTCCATCAGCCCCAGCATTTT. Encoded protein: CASSLQGVHQPQHF.

This clone was detected only a few times. Other DNA sequences of this sample code for an identical CDR3. The rearrangement joins TRBV9 to TRBJ2-7; the D gene is possibly TRBD2 (6 bases). This CDR3 spans 14 amino acids. The germline V and J ends were trimmed by 4 bases and 1 base, with 12 bases remaining between them. Germline values: CDR1 SGDLS, CDR2 YYNGEE. DNA for the CDR3: TGTGCCAGCAGCCCCCGGGACTCGTCCTACGAGCAGTACTTC. This sequence encodes CASSPRDSSYEQYF. Together with reference TRBV9 and TRBJ2-7, the CDR3 gives the full variable domain: DSGVTQTPKHLITATGQRVTLRCSPRSGDLSVYWYQQSLDQGLQFLIQYYNGEERAKGNILERFSAQQFPDLHSELNLSSLELGDSALYFCASSPRDSSYEQYFGPGTRLTVT.

This clone was picked up one time. The V call is TRBV13, the J call TRBJ2-3, with 10 bases that match TRBD1. The CDR3 runs 17 residues. V lost 4 bases, J lost 2 bases, and 9 bases stayed unmatched. CDR1 is PRHDT and CDR2 is FYEKMQ in the germline V gene (reference sequence). Here the CDR3 reads CASSSDRGTGDTDTQYF. CDR3 sequence (DNA): TGTGCCAGCAGCTCAGACCGCGGGACAGGGGACACAGATACGCAGTATTTT. Full variable domain (outside the CDR3, taken from reference TRBV13 and TRBJ2-3): AAGVIQSPRHLIKEKRETATLKCYPIPRHDTVYWYQQGPGQDPQFLISFYEKMQSDKGSIPDRFSAQQFSDYHSELNMSSLELGDSALYFCASSSDRGTGDTDTQYFGPGTRLTVL.

The chain uses TRBV4-3 and TRBJ2-7, with TRBD2 matching 8 bases. This CDR3 spans 16 amino acids. V dropped 0 bases and J dropped 3; count of bases not matched to a gene: 7. Looked up from germline, CDR1 is LGHNA and CDR2 is YSLEER. The CDR3 bases are TGCGCCAGCAGCCAAGATCTAAGCGGGAGTCTCTACGAGCAGTACTTC. It yields the protein CASSQDLSGSLYEQYF.

V gene TRBV4-3 combines with J gene TRBJ2-3; unclear D gene. The CDR3 is 13 residues long. V lost 0 bases to trimming and J lost 4 bases, with 5 bases between them. The V gene's germline CDR1 is LGHNA and CDR2 YSLEER. The CDR3 DNA reads as TGCGCCAGCAGCCAAGATCCGGCAGATACGCAGTATTTT. Translating gives CASSQDPADTQYF.

The chain combines TRBV5-6 with TRBJ2-2; possibly TRBD2 for D (6 bases). This CDR3 has 16 amino acids. V lost 3 bases and J lost 5, with 17 bases in between. The V gene's germline CDR1 is SGHDT and CDR2 YYEEEE. For the CDR3, the DNA is TGTGCCAGCAGCTCCGAACTAGCAGATAATACCGGGGAGCTGTTTTTT. Amino acid sequence: CASSSELADNTGELFF.

This chain's CDR3 is CASSDTESSYNEQFF. The CDR3 DNA reads as TGTGCCAGCAGTGACACAGAAAGCTCCTACAATGAGCAGTTCTTC. The rearrangement uses TRBV6-4 and TRBJ2-1; D gene ambiguous. The CDR3 is 15 residues long. Germline CDR1 reads MRHNA; CDR2 reads SNTAGT. Deletions cut 2 bases from V and 0 bases from J, with 8 bases between.

V usage is TRBV13 and J usage is TRBJ2-7, with 11 bases fitting TRBD2. Germline CDR1 is PRHDT and CDR2 is FYEKMQ (reference sequence). V dropped 4 bases and J dropped 2; count of bases not matched to a gene: 1. The CDR3 loop spans 14 amino acids. The CDR3 spells CASSSGLAAYEQYF. The CDR3 DNA reads TGTGCCAGCAGCTCGGGACTAGCGGCCTACGAGCAGTACTTC. Looking up the rest from reference TRBV13 and TRBJ2-7 gives the full variable domain: AAGVIQSPRHLIKEKRETATLKCYPIPRHDTVYWYQQGPGQDPQFLISFYEKMQSDKGSIPDRFSAQQFSDYHSELNMSSLELGDSALYFCASSSGLAAYEQYFGPGTRLTVT.

The V call is TRBV7-9, the J call TRBJ2-1; 7 bases map to TRBD1. CDR1 and CDR2 from the germline V gene are SEHNR and FQNEAQ (reference sequence). J lost 8 bases, V lost 5 bases, and 12 bases had no gene match. The CDR3 runs to 15 residues. The CDR3 sequence: CASSPRTGERYEQFF. The CDR3, as DNA: TGTGCCAGCAGCCCCCGGACAGGCGAACGCTATGAGCAGTTCTTC.

The rearrangement links TRBV20-1 to TRBJ2-4; D is unresolved. Germline assignment: CDR1 DFQATT and CDR2 SNEGSKA (reference sequence). V was clipped by 4 bases and J by 7 bases, with 8 bases between them. The CDR3 is 11 amino acids. CDR3 in amino acids: CSATDINIQYF. The DNA of the CDR3 is TGCAGTGCTACTGACATCAACATTCAGTACTTC.

The V gene is TRBV19, the J gene TRBJ2-1, with a weak D call TRBD2 (6 bases). CDR1 and CDR2 (germline): LNHDA, SQIVND (reference sequence). V lost 3 bases and J 6 bases, leaving 21 bases between the germline ends. The CDR3 loop spans 17 amino acids. In DNA form, the CDR3 reads TGTGCCAGTAGTATCCCTTTCGCGGGACCCCCAGCCAATGAGCAGTTCTTC. Its protein product is CASSIPFAGPPANEQFF. Together with reference TRBV19 and TRBJ2-1, the CDR3 gives the full variable domain: DGGITQSPKYLFRKEGQNVTLSCEQNLNHDAMYWYRQDPGQGLRLIYYSQIVNDFQKGDIAEGYSVSREKKESFPLTVTSAQKNPTAFYLCASSIPFAGPPANEQFFGPGTRLTVL.

This sequence joins TRBV28 and TRBJ2-7; 7 nucleotides match TRBD2. The V gene's germline CDR1 is MDHEN and CDR2 SYDVKM. This CDR3 has 14 residues. The V and J ends lost 8 bases and 4 bases, in that order; junction bases with no gene match: 11. The CDR3: CASAGRGTDYEQYF. DNA for the CDR3: TGTGCCAGCGCAGGGCGGGGGACGGATTACGAGCAGTACTTC.

Only one count was recorded for this clone. V and J are TRBV10-1 and TRBJ2-1; D call uncertain. The CDR3 is made up of 11 amino acids. The V gene's germline CDR1 is WNHNN and CDR2 SYGVQD (reference sequence). V was cut by 5 bases and J by 16 bases, with 15 bases left in between. Written as DNA, the CDR3 is TGCGCCAGCAGTACCGGGTTACATCTCTTCTTC. It codes for CASSTGLHLFF.

The gene calls are TRBV28 and TRBJ2-7, with a weak D call TRBD1 (6 bases). The CDR3 contains 14 residues. Germline V gene lookup returns CDR1 MDHEN and CDR2 SYDVKM. V was trimmed by 6 bases and J by 0 bases, leaving 12 bases between them. Here the CDR3 reads CASSPDRSSYEQYF. The DNA of the CDR3 is TGTGCCAGCAGCCCTGACAGGAGCTCCTACGAGCAGTACTTC. The whole variable domain, remainder taken from reference TRBV28 and TRBJ2-7, is DVKVTQSSRYLVKRTGEKVFLECVQDMDHENMFWYRQDPGLGLRLIYFSYDVKMKEKGDIPEGYSVSREKKERFSLILESASTNQTSMYLCASSPDRSSYEQYFGPGTRLTVT.

V usage is TRBV5-1 and J usage is TRBJ2-3; a weak D match, TRBD1 (6 bases). The germline V gene encodes CDR1 SGHRS and CDR2 YFSETQ. The CDR3 runs to 16 residues. Trimming cost V 2 bases and J 0 bases, with 13 bases left between them. The CDR3, as DNA: TGCGCCAGCAGCTTAGGGGGAGTTTCTAGCACAGATACGCAGTATTTT. Protein: CASSLGGVSSTDTQYF.